The sequence of this TCR beta chain was determined in a study of PD-1 blockade in classical Hodgkin lymphoma. Study context: Nivolumab dosed at 3 mg/kg went to patients intravenously every 2 weeks.

Time point defined: cycle 4 day 1 (C4D1), after more than five weeks of nivolumab. Every single patient, without exception, relapsed after autologous stem cell transplantation, and brentuximab vedotin exposure varied. Thawed PBMCs were the source of CD8+ T cells, obtained through magnetic negative selection. The CDR3 extends over 16 amino acids. The junction had 10 bases not matched to a gene; V was cut back by 4 bases and J by 8 bases. Germline V gene data show CDR1 as SGHNT and CDR2 as YYREEE (reference sequence). Some clones are missing from TCRdb's copy, which holds only in-frame ones; the method was immunoSEQ multiplex PCR. Here the sample spans approximately 16,000 clones, around nine tenths being singletons.

The gene calls are TRBV5-4 and TRBJ2-1; TRBD2 aligns across 12 bases. Sequenced here: CD8+ T cells from blood, sampled before the fourth cycle of nivolumab. This sequence was found in a human donor with classical Hodgkin lymphoma. As DNA, the CDR3 is TGTGCCAGCAGCGAACCCCTAGCGGGGGGGTTCGATGAGCAGTTCTTC. It encodes CASSEPLAGGFDEQFF.